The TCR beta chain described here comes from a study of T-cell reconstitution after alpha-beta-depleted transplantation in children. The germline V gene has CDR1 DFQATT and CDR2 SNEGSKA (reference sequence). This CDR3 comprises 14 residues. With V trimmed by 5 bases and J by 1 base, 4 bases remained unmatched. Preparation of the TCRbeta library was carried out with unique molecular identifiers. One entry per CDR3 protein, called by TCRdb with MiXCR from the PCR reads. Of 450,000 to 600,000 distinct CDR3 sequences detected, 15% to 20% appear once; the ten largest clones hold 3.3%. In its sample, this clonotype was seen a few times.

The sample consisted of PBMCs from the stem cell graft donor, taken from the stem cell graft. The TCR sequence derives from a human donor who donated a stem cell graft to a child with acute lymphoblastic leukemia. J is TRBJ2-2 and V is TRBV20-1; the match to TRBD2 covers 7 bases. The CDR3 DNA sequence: TGCAGTGCTTTTAGCGGGCTGAACACCGGGGAGCTGTTTTTT. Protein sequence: CSAFSGLNTGELFF.